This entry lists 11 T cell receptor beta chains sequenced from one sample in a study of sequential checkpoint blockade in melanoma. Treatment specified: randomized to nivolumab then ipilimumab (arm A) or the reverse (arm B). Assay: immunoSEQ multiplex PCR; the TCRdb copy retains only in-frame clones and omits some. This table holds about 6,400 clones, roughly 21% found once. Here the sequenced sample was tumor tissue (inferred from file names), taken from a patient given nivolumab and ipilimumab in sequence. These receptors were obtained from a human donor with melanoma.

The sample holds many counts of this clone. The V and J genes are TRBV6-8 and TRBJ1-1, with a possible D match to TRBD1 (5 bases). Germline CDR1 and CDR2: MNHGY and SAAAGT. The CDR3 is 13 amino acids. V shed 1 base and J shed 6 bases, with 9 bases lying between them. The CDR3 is CASSYLRGAEAFF. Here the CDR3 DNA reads TGTGCCAGCAGTTACTTGCGGGGCGCTGAAGCTTTCTTT.

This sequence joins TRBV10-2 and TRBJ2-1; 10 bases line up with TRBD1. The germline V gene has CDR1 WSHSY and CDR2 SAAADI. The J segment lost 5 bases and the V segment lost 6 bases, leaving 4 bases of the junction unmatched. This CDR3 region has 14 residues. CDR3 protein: CASSWGTGDNEQFF. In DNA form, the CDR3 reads TGCGCCAGCAGCTGGGGGACAGGGGACAATGAGCAGTTCTTC.

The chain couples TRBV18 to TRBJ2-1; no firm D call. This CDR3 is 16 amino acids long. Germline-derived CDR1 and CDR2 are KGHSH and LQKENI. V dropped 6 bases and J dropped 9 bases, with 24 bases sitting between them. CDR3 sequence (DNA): TGTGCCAGCTCGCCCCTTGGGAACTTTGGTAAGGCTGAGCAGTTCTTC. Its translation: CASSPLGNFGKAEQFF.

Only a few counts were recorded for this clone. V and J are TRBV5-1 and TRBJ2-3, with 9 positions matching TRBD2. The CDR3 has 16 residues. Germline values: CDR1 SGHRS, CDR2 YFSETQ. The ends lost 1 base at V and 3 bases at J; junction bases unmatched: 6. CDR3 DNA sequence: TGCGCCAGCAGCTTGCCTGCGCGGGGGGGAACAGATACGCAGTATTTT. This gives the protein CASSLPARGGTDTQYF.

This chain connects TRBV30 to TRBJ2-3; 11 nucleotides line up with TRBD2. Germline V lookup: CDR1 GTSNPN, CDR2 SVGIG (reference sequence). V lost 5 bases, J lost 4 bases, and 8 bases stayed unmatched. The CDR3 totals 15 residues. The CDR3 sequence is CAWGGTSGGADTQYF. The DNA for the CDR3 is TGTGCCTGGGGAGGAACTAGCGGGGGCGCAGATACGCAGTATTTT.

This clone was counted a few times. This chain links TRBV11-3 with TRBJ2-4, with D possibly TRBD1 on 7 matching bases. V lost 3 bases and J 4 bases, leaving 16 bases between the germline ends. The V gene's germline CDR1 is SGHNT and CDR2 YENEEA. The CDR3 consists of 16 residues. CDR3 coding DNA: TGTGCCAGCAGCTTGTTGACAGGGAGGTGGAAAAACATTCAGTACTTC. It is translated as CASSLLTGRWKNIQYF. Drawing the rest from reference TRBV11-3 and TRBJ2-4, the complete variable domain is EAGVVQSPRYKIIEKKQPVAFWCNPISGHNTLYWYLQNLGQGPELLIRYENEEAVDDSQLPKDRFSAERLKGVDSTLKIQPAELGDSAVYLCASSLLTGRWKNIQYFGAGTRLSVL.

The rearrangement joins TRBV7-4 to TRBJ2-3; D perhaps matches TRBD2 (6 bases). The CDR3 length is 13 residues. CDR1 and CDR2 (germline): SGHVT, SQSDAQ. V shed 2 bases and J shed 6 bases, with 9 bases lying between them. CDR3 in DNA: TGTGCCAGCAGCTTATGGAGGGTCGATACGCAGTATTTT. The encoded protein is CASSLWRVDTQYF.

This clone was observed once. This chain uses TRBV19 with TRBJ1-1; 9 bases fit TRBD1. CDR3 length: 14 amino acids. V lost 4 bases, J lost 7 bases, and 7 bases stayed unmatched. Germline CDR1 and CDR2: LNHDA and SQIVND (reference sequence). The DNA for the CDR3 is TGTGCCAGTAGTAGAGGACAGGGGACCGGTGAAGCTTTCTTT. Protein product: CASSRGQGTGEAFF.

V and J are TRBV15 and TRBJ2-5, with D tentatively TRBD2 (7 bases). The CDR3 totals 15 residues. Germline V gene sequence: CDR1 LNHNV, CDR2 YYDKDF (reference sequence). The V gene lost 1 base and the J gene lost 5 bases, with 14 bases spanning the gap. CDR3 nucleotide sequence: TGTGCCACCAGCAGAGTGGGGGGGCGGGAGGAGACCCAGTACTTC. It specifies CATSRVGGREETQYF. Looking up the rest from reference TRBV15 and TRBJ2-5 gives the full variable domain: DAMVIQNPRYQVTQFGKPVTLSCSQTLNHNVMYWYQQKSSQAPKLLFHYYDKDFNNEADTPDNFQSRRPNTSFCFLDIRSPGLGDTAMYLCATSRVGGREETQYFGPGTRLLVL.

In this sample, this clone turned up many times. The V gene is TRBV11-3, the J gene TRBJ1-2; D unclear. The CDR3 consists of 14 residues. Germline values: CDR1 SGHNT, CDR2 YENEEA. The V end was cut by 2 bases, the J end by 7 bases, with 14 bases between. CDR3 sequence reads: CASSLLGPTSGYTF. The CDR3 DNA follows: TGTGCCAGCAGCTTACTGGGCCCCACGAGTGGCTACACCTTC.

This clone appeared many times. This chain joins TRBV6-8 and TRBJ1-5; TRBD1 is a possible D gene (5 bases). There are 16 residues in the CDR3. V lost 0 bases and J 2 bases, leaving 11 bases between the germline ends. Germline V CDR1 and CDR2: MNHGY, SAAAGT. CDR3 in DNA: TGTGCCAGCAGTTACTCGAGAGGGGAAGGCAATCAGCCCCAGCATTTT. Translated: CASSYSRGEGNQPQHF.